This T cell receptor (beta chain) emerged from a study of cytomegalovirus exposure and HLA in healthy donors. Across the study: It was reported in a later analysis that the 100 to 150 validation repertoires used the same platform as the approximately 600 first-cohort repertoires.

Germline V gene sequence: CDR1 LGHNA, CDR2 YSLEER. Trimming took 5 bases from V and 6 from J; bases not matched to a gene: 9. The CDR3 sequence is 14 residues long. Broader study findings: In vitro testing confirmed a few CMV-associated chains as specific for CMV antigens.

Sequencing was performed with immunoSEQ multiplex PCR; in TCRdb, only in-frame clones are kept and a portion is missing. The repertoire holds 150,000 or so clones, with roughly nine tenths as singletons. Turning to this clone: Its antigen is currently unknown.

The chain employs TRBV4-3 and TRBJ2-7; 8 nucleotides agree with TRBD1. The receptor was isolated from a woman aged 18-29 years in good health and CMV-seropositive. The sequencing sample was made of PBMCs. The DNA for the CDR3 is TGCGCCAGCAGCTACGACAGGGGACTTGGCGAGCAGTACTTC. Protein product: CASSYDRGLGEQYF.